This T cell receptor beta chain was identified during a study of T cell responses to AZD1222 COVID-19 vaccine. TCRdb's copy holds only in-frame clones and misses some; the assay was immunoSEQ multiplex PCR. The data contain some 100,000 clones, around nine tenths of them singletons. The CDR3 length is 13 residues. Trimming shortened V by 4 bases and J by 7 bases, and 14 bases separated the two germline ends. Germline V gives CDR1 SGDLS, CDR2 YYNGEE. The receptor was isolated from an adult in good health. The sample was peripheral blood, taken on day 0 of AZD1222 vaccination. The chain recombines TRBV9 with TRBJ1-1, with D unresolved. CDR3 sequence (DNA): TGTGCCAGCAGCCAAGGCACCGAGCTTGAAGCTTTCTTT. This translates into CASSQGTELEAFF.